Listed here is a single T cell receptor (beta chain). The authors' processing: The authors estimated nucleated cell counts from reference gene primer amplification. The repertoire was sequenced with immunoSEQ multiplex PCR; TCRdb's copy has only in-frame clones and lacks some. V, J and clone size reflect that table, while D and trimming were determined from the DNA. Here the sample spans 150,000 to 200,000 clones, 86% being singletons. This sample was included in a study of blood T cell repertoires in COVID-19. Study-wide background: The United States, Italy and Spain provided the acute and convalescent COVID-19 samples. From T cells, B-cell-depleted T cells, or PBMCs came the material, which was cDNA or gDNA.

The germline CDR1 and CDR2 sequences are MNHEY and SVGAGI. This CDR3 has 14 residues. V lost 7 bases and J 1 base, leaving 13 bases between the germline ends. The sample comprised peripheral blood. The clonotype comes from a man aged 18 to 35 with acute or convalescent COVID-19. V is TRBV6-5 and J is TRBJ2-5; D is possibly TRBD2 (6 bases). The CDR3 DNA sequence: TGTGCCAGCACCGGCGGACTACGCCAAGAGACCCAGTACTTC. Protein sequence: CASTGGLRQETQYF.